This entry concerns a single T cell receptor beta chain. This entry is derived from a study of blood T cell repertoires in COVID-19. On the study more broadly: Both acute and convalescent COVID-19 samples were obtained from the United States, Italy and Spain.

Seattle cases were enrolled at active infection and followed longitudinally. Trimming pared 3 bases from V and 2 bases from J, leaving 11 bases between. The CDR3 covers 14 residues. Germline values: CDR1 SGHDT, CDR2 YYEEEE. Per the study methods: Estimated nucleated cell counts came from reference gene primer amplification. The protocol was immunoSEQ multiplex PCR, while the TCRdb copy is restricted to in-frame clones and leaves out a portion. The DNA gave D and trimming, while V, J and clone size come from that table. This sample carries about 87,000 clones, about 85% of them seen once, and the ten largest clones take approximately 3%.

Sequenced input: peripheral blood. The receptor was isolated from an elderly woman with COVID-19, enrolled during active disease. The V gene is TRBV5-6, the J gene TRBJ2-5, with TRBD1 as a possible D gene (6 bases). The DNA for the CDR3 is TGTGCCAGCAGCTCGGACAGACGGCAAGAGACCCAGTACTTC. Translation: CASSSDRRQETQYF.